These T cell receptor beta chains were read from a single sample in a study of blood T cell repertoires in COVID-19. Sequencing used immunoSEQ multiplex PCR; TCRdb keeps in-frame clones, though not all of them. The sample includes approximately 130,000 clones, about 83% of them seen just once. The sequenced sample consisted of peripheral blood. These receptors came from a man aged 55-75 years with acute or convalescent COVID-19. Both conserved end residues are part of each CDR3. Each record gives: J gene, V gene, clone size, CDR3 protein. Clone size appears in some rows only: once, few, many, or a class for an expanded clone.

J: TRBJ2-5; V: TRBV7-8; size: NA; CDR3: CASSPGYQETQYF
J: TRBJ2-5; V: TRBV27; size: NA; CDR3: CASSSIPLKFSGKETQYF
J: TRBJ1-5; V: TRBV7-9; size: NA; CDR3: CASSLRESNQPQHF
J: TRBJ2-3; V: TRBV7-3; size: NA; CDR3: CASSSGLEADTQYF
J: TRBJ1-4; V: TRBV28; size: NA; CDR3: CASRRGQGDEKLFF
J: TRBJ2-5; V: TRBV6-5; size: NA; CDR3: CASSSGDSGYF
J: TRBJ1-4; V: TRBV3-1/TRBV3-2; size: NA; CDR3: CASSQRGAGEKLFF
J: TRBJ2-1; V: TRBV18; size: once; CDR3: CASSPAGGPYNEQFF
J: TRBJ1-1; V: TRBV4-2; size: NA; CDR3: CASSQGTGTNTEAFF
J: TRBJ2-1; V: TRBV18; size: NA; CDR3: CASSPQLAGGEQFF
J: TRBJ1-1; V: TRBV5-8; size: NA; CDR3: CASSLRGLMNTEAFF
J: TRBJ2-1; V: TRBV4-3; size: NA; CDR3: CASSRTSEEQFF
J: TRBJ2-3; V: TRBV3-1/TRBV3-2; size: NA; CDR3: CASSQGWTSSSTQYF
J: TRBJ2-7; V: TRBV7-2; size: NA; CDR3: CASSPGLAGGVDEQYF
J: TRBJ2-5; V: TRBV9; size: NA; CDR3: CASSDPDRGPQETQYF
J: TRBJ1-1; V: TRBV28; size: NA; CDR3: CASSPRDRDYTEAFF
J: TRBJ2-7; V: TRBV5-6; size: NA; CDR3: CASSLLGQGSYEQYF
J: TRBJ1-2; V: TRBV27; size: NA; CDR3: CASREGAFGYTF
J: TRBJ2-7; V: TRBV4-2; size: NA; CDR3: CASSQVANTGGSSYEQYF
J: TRBJ1-3; V: TRBV10-3; size: NA; CDR3: CAISEWEGGSGNTIYF
J: TRBJ1-3; V: TRBV7-2; size: NA; CDR3: CASSLVPQGSGSGNTIYF
J: TRBJ2-7; V: TRBV9; size: NA; CDR3: CASSIGLAGYEQYF
J: TRBJ2-7; V: TRBV6-1; size: NA; CDR3: CASSAMTSGGTYEQYF
J: TRBJ2-3; V: TRBV7-9; size: medium-sized; CDR3: CASSLSPEDTQYF
J: TRBJ2-3; V: TRBV6-5; size: NA; CDR3: CASNPAVGGTDTQYF
J: TRBJ2-4; V: TRBV19; size: NA; CDR3: CASRFGHGRNIQYF
J: TRBJ2-1; V: TRBV28; size: NA; CDR3: CASSPRAGFYNEQFF
J: TRBJ2-1; V: TRBV6-2/TRBV6-3; size: NA; CDR3: CASSPHRGSRNEQFF
J: TRBJ2-2; V: TRBV19; size: NA; CDR3: CASSIRQGLNTGELFF
J: TRBJ2-7; V: TRBV5-6; size: NA; CDR3: CASTLSGYSYEQYF
J: TRBJ1-2; V: TRBV6-2/TRBV6-3; size: NA; CDR3: CASSFQGSGYTF
J: TRBJ2-4; V: TRBV4-3; size: NA; CDR3: CASSQEVGGKNIQYF
J: TRBJ2-3; V: TRBV6-6; size: NA; CDR3: CASSYRPSGLDGTQYF
J: TRBJ2-7; V: TRBV5-6; size: NA; CDR3: CASSLFSPAGEQYF
J: TRBJ2-3; V: TRBV9; size: NA; CDR3: CASSVVPSGDTQYF
J: TRBJ1-5; V: TRBV27; size: NA; CDR3: CASSFQGNQPQHF
J: TRBJ1-1; V: TRBV2; size: NA; CDR3: CASRGTGANEAFF
J: TRBJ2-6; V: TRBV4-1; size: NA; CDR3: CASSQGLGTTGANVLTF
J: TRBJ1-3; V: TRBV6-5; size: NA; CDR3: CASRIRGPGNTIYF
J: TRBJ2-1; V: TRBV5-6; size: NA; CDR3: CASSLAALLKQFF
J: TRBJ2-1; V: TRBV6-2/TRBV6-3; size: NA; CDR3: CASSYGLETSGYNEQFF
J: TRBJ2-2; V: TRBV28; size: NA; CDR3: CASSEPPGLDSAGELFF
J: TRBJ2-3; V: TRBV6-4; size: few; CDR3: CASSDPDTQYF
J: TRBJ1-5; V: TRBV3-1/TRBV3-2; size: NA; CDR3: CASSPDREQPQHF
J: TRBJ2-2; V: TRBV15; size: NA; CDR3: CATSRVQRGFSTGELFF
J: TRBJ2-3; V: TRBV18; size: NA; CDR3: CASSPTGAKDTQYF